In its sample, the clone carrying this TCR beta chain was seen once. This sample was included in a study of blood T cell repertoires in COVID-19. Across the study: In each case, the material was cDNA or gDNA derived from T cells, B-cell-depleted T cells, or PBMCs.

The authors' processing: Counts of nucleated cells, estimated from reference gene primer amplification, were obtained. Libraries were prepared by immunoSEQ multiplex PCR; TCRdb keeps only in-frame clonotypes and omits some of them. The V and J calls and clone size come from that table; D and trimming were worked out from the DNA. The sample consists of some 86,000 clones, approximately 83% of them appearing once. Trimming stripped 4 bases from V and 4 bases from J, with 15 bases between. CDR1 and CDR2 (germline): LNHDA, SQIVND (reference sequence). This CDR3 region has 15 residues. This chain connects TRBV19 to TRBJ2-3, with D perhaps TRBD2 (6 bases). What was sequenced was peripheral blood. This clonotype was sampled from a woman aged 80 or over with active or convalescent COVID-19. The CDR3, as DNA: TGTGCCAGTAGTACGGGACTCCTTATACCAGATACGCAGTATTTT. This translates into CASSTGLLIPDTQYF.